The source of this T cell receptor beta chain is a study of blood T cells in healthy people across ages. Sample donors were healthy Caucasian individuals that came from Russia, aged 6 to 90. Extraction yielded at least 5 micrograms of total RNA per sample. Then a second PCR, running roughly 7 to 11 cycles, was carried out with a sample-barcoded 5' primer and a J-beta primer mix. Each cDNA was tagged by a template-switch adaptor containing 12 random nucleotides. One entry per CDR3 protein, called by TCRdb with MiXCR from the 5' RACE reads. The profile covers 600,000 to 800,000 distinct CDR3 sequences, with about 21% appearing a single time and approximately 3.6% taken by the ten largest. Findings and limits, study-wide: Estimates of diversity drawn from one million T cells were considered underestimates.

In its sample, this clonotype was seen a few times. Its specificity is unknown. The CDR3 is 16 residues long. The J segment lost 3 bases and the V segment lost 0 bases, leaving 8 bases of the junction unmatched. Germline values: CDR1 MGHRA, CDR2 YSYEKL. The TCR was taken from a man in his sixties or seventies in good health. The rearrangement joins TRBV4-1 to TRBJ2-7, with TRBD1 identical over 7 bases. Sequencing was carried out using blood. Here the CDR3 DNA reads TGCGCCAGCAGCCAAGATCGTTGGGCAGGGGGCTACGAGCAGTACTTC. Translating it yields CASSQDRWAGGYEQYF.